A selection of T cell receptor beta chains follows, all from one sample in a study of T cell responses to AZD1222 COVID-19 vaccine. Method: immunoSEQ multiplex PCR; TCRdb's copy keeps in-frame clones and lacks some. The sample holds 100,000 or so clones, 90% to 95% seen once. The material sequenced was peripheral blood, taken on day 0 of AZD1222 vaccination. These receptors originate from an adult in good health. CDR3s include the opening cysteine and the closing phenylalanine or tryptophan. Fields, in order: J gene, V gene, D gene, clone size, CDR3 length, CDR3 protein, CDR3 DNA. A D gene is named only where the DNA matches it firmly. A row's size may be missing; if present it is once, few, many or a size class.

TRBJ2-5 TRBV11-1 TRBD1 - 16 CASSSPQGTVRETQYF TGTGCCAGCAGCTCTCCACAGGGGACAGTCCGAGAGACCCAGTACTTC
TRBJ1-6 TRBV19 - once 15 CASSIGPTRGSPLHF TGTGCCAGTAGTATCGGTCCCACTCGGGGGTCACCCCTCCACTTT
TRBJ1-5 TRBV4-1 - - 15 CASSHATGINQPQHF TGCGCCAGCAGCCATGCCACGGGGATCAATCAGCCCCAGCATTTT
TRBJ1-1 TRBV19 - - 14 CASSMGGMNTEAFF TGTGCCAGTAGTATGGGGGGCATGAACACTGAAGCTTTCTTT
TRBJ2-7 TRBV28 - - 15 CASSSGGGGPYEQYF TGTGCCAGCAGTTCCGGCGGAGGGGGACCCTACGAGCAGTACTTC
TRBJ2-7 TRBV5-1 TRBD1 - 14 CASSLGTGTYEQYF TGCGCCAGCAGCTTGGGGACAGGGACCTACGAGCAGTACTTC
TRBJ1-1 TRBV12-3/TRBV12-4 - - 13 CASSSIANTEAFF TGTGCCAGCAGTTCGATAGCGAACACTGAAGCTTTCTTT
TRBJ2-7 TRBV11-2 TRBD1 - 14 CASSLAAGGYEQYF TGTGCCAGCAGCTTAGCGGCAGGGGGCTACGAGCAGTACTTC
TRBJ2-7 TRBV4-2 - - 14 CASSQEEGSIEQYF TGTGCCAGCAGCCAAGAGGAGGGCAGCATAGAGCAGTACTTC
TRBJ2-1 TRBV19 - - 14 CASIQRTGGGEQFF TGTGCCAGTATTCAGAGGACAGGCGGGGGCGAGCAGTTCTTC